The present TCR beta chain was sequenced within a study of graft-versus-host responses after intestinal transplantation. Study information: For two to four years after anti-thymocyte globulin induction, all recipients took tacrolimus and steroids.

Comment on this clone: The antigen remains undetermined.

Germline CDR1 is LNHDA and CDR2 is SQIVND (reference sequence). This CDR3 is built from 12 residues. The V end was cut by 1 base, the J end by 9 bases, with 6 bases between. Clones were read by immunoSEQ multiplex PCR, and TCRdb kept only the in-frame ones, dropping some. The profile shows over 100,000 clones, approximately 95% of them singletons. Sequenced material: unstimulated CD8+ T cells sorted from spleen or lymph node cells, taken before intestinal transplant. The V gene is TRBV19, the J gene TRBJ2-2; D gene uncertain. The TCR originated in a human donor who received an intestinal transplant. CDR3 residues: CASSIGTRELFF. The CDR3 DNA reads as TGTGCCAGTAGTATAGGTACCAGGGAGCTGTTTTTT.